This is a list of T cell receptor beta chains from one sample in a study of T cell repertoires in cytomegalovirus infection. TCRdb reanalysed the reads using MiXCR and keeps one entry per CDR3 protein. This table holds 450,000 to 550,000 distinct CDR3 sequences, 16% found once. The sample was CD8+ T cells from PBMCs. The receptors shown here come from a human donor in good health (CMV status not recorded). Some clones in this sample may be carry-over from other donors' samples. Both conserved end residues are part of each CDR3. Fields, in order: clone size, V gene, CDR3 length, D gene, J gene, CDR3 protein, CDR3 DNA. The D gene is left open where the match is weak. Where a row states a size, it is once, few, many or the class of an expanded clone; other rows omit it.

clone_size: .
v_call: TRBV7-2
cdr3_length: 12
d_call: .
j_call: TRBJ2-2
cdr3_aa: CASSSSAGDLFF
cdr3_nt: TGTGCCAGCAGCTCTAGTGCCGGGGATCTGTTTTTT

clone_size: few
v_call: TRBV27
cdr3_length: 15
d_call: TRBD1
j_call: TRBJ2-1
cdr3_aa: CASSSWDRGYNEQFF
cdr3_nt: TGTGCCAGCAGTAGTTGGGACAGGGGATACAATGAGCAGTTCTTC

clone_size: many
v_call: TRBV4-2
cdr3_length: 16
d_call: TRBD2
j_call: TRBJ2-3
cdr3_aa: CASSQDGLAGTDTQYF
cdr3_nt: TGTGCCAGCAGCCAAGACGGACTAGCGGGCACAGATACGCAGTATTTT

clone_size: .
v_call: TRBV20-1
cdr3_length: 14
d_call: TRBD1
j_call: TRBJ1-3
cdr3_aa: CSARGQSSGNTIYF
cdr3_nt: TGCAGTGCTAGGGGACAGTCCTCTGGAAACACCATATATTTT

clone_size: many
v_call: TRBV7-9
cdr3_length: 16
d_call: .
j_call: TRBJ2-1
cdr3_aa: CASSGWRGELFNEQFF
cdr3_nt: TGTGCCAGCAGCGGGTGGAGGGGCGAGCTTTTTAATGAGCAGTTCTTC

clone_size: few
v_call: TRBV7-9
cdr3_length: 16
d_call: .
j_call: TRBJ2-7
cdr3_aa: CASSSTPGRSSYEQYF
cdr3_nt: TGTGCCAGCAGCTCCACCCCGGGGCGAAGCTCCTACGAGCAGTACTTC

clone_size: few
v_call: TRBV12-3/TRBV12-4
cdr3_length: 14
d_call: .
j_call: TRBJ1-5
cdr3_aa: CASSFFQGNQPQHF
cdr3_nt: TGTGCCAGCAGTTTTTTCCAGGGAAATCAGCCCCAGCATTTT

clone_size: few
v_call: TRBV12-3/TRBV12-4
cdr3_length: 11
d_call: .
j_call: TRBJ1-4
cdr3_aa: CASSIQGKVFF
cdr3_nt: TGTGCCAGCAGTATACAGGGAAAGGTGTTTTTT

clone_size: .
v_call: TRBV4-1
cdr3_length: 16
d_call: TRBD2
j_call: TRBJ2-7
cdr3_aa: CASSLGTSGGIYEQYF
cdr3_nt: TGCGCCAGCAGCCTCGGGACTAGCGGGGGGATTTACGAGCAGTACTTC

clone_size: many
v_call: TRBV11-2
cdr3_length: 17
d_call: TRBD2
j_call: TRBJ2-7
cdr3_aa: CASSSWTSGTRRDEQYF
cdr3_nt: TGTGCCAGCAGCTCTTGGACTAGCGGGACTAGACGGGACGAGCAGTACTTC

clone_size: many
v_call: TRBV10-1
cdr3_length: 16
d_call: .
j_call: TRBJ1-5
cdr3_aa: CAGSQQENDSNQPQHF
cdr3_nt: TGCGCCGGGTCCCAACAGGAAAATGATAGCAATCAGCCCCAGCATTTT

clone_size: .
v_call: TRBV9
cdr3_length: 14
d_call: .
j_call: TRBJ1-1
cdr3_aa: CASSVSRLNTEAFF
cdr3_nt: TGTGCCAGCAGCGTATCCAGGTTGAACACTGAAGCTTTCTTT

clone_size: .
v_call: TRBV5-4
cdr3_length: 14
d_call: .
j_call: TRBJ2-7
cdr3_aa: CASSLADKTYEQYF
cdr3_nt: TGTGCCAGCAGCTTGGCGGACAAGACCTACGAGCAGTACTTC

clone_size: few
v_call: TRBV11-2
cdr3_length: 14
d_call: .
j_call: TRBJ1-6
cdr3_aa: CASSLGGLISPLHF
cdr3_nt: TGTGCCAGCAGCTTAGGAGGGTTAATATCACCCCTCCACTTT

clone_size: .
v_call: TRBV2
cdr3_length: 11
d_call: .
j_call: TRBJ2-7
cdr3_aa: CASVFSYEQYF
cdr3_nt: TGTGCCAGCGTCTTCTCCTACGAGCAGTACTTC

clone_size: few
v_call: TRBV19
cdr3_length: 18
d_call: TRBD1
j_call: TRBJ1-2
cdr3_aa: CASSPGQGKAFSNYGYTF
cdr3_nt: TGTGCCAGTAGTCCCGGACAGGGGAAAGCCTTTTCTAACTATGGCTACACCTTC

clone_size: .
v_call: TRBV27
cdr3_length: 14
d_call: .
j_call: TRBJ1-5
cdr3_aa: CASSSEEGGQPQHF
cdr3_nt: TGTGCCAGCAGTTCGGAGGAGGGGGGGCAGCCCCAGCATTTT

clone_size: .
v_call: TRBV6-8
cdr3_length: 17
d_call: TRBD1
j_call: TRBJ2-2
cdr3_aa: CASSFLRTGGGTGELFF
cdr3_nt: TGTGCCAGCAGTTTCCTCCGGACAGGGGGGGGCACCGGGGAGCTGTTTTTT

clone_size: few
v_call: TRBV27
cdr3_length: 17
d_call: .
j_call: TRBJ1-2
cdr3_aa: CASGVVQARGANYGYTF
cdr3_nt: TGTGCCAGCGGAGTGGTTCAGGCTAGAGGAGCTAACTATGGCTACACCTTC

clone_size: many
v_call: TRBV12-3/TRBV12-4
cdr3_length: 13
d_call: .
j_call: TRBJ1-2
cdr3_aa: CASSRTGRPGYTF
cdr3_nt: TGTGCCAGCAGTCGAACAGGGAGGCCTGGCTACACCTTC

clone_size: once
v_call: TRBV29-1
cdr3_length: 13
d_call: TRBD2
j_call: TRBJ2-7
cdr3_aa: CSVRSGRRYEQYF
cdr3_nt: TGCAGCGTTCGTAGCGGGAGGCGGTACGAGCAGTACTTC